These 18 T cell receptor beta chains came from one sample sequenced in a study of blood T cell repertoires in COVID-19. The table came from immunoSEQ multiplex PCR; TCRdb's copy has only in-frame clones and leaves some out. The sample records approximately 70,000 clones, roughly 84% being singletons. The sample taken for sequencing was peripheral blood. These receptors originate from a woman between 45 and 60 years old with acute or convalescent COVID-19.

The V gene is TRBV9, the J gene TRBJ1-1; 8 bases map to TRBD1. Germline values: CDR1 SGDLS, CDR2 YYNGEE. This CDR3 spans 17 amino acids. V trimming: 4 bases; J trimming: 0 bases; junction bases outside the gene matches: 11. The CDR3 sequence: CASSLTGDRIMNTEAFF. The CDR3 DNA is TGTGCCAGCAGCCTCACTGGGGACAGGATCATGAACACTGAAGCTTTCTTT.

The chain joins TRBV2 to TRBJ2-3; D not resolved. This CDR3 comprises 12 residues. In germline, CDR1 is SNHLY, CDR2 FYNNEI. V lost 7 bases, J lost 0 bases, and 5 bases lay in between. The CDR3: CASTYSTDTQYF. In DNA form, the CDR3 reads TGTGCCAGCACCTATAGCACAGATACGCAGTATTTT.

The sample holds a few counts of this clone. The V and J genes are TRBV7-9 and TRBJ2-7, with 9 bases fitting TRBD1. V gave up 8 bases and J gave up 5 bases; unmatched junction bases: 16. Germline CDR1 and CDR2: SEHNR and FQNEAQ (reference sequence). The CDR3 is 16 residues long. CDR3 amino acids: CASATPPWDREHEQYF. The DNA for the CDR3 is TGTGCCAGCGCCACGCCCCCTTGGGACAGGGAACACGAGCAGTACTTC.

The genes are TRBV7-8 and TRBJ2-6; no firm D call. This CDR3 has 16 residues. V lost 5 bases, J lost 1 base, and 12 bases lay in between. Germline V gene sequence: CDR1 SGHVS, CDR2 FQNEAQ. DNA for the CDR3: TGTGCCAGCAGCCGAGTCGGGTCTTCTGGGGCCAACGTCCTGACTTTC. It translates to CASSRVGSSGANVLTF.

This chain links TRBV28 with TRBJ2-2, with 7 bases aligning to TRBD2. In germline, CDR1 is MDHEN, CDR2 SYDVKM. CDR3 size: 15 residues. Trimming cost V 7 bases and J 1 base; bases outside gene matches: 6. Here the CDR3 reads CASILSGGNTGELFF. DNA of the CDR3: TGTGCCAGCATCCTCTCGGGGGGGAACACCGGGGAGCTGTTTTTT.

This clone was detected only a few times. The V call is TRBV5-6, the J call TRBJ1-4; a weak D match, TRBD1 (6 bases). Trimming shortened V by 0 bases and J by 8 bases, and 14 bases separated the two germline ends. The CDR3 covers 15 residues. Germline V gene lookup returns CDR1 SGHDT and CDR2 YYEEEE. CDR3 region: CASSLGTASMEKLFF. In DNA, the CDR3 is TGTGCCAGCAGCTTGGGGACAGCCTCTATGGAAAAACTGTTTTTT.

The CDR3 nucleotides read TGTGCCAGCAGTCAACTAGCGGGGGGGCCAGGCAAAAACATTCAGTACTTC. It is translated as CASSQLAGGPGKNIQYF. The genes are TRBV6-6 and TRBJ2-4, with TRBD2 matching over 13 bases. Germline CDR1 is MNHNY and CDR2 is SVGAGI (reference sequence). The J segment lost 3 bases and the V segment lost 5 bases, leaving 7 bases of the junction unmatched. The CDR3 has 17 residues.

The chain has TRBV9 and TRBJ1-5, with a tentative D call TRBD1 (6 bases). With 0 bases removed from V and 4 bases from J, the gap between germline ends came to 11 bases. Germline V gene lookup returns CDR1 SGDLS and CDR2 YYNGEE. The CDR3 spans 15 residues. CDR3 sequence: CASSVAGGANQPQHF. The CDR3 DNA reads as TGTGCCAGCAGCGTAGCGGGGGGGGCTAATCAGCCCCAGCATTTT.

This clone turned up a few times. The rearrangement links TRBV5-5 to TRBJ1-1, with D perhaps matching TRBD1 (5 bases). Between the trimmed V and J ends, which lost 4 bases and 1 base, there was a span of 17 bases. CDR3 size: 16 residues. Per the germline V gene, CDR1 is SGHKS and CDR2 is YYEKEE (reference sequence). CDR3 region: CASSPTPAGSNTEAFF. The CDR3 bases are TGTGCCAGCAGCCCGACTCCCGCAGGGTCGAACACTGAAGCTTTCTTT.

This chain links TRBV18 with TRBJ1-1, with D perhaps TRBD1 (5 bases). Looked up from germline, CDR1 is KGHSH and CDR2 is LQKENI. CDR3 length equals 15 residues. V shed 3 bases and J shed 5 bases, with 16 bases lying between them. The CDR3 DNA sequence: TGTGCCAGCTCACCTTTCGACCCAAGGGGAACTGAAGCTTTCTTT. Encoded protein: CASSPFDPRGTEAFF. The whole variable domain, remainder taken from reference TRBV18 and TRBJ1-1, is NAGVMQNPRHLVRRRGQEARLRCSPMKGHSHVYWYRQLPEEGLKFMVYLQKENIIDESGMPKERFSAEFPKEGPSILRIQQVVRGDSAAYFCASSPFDPRGTEAFFGQGTRLTVV.

The V and J genes are TRBV3-1 (or the pseudogene TRBV3-2) and TRBJ2-1; TRBD2 matches at 9 bases. The CDR3 runs 15 residues. V shed 4 bases and J 9 bases; nucleotides not matched to a gene: 10. Germline CDR1 LGHDT, CDR2 YNNKEL (reference sequence). The CDR3 DNA follows: TGTGCCAGCAGCCCCCCTGTAGCGGGAGTATCTGAGCAGTTCTTC. This gives the protein CASSPPVAGVSEQFF.

V usage is TRBV5-1 and J usage is TRBJ1-1; 9 bases are shared with TRBD1. With 3 bases clipped from V and 5 bases from J, the junction kept 8 bases outside the gene matches. This CDR3 contains 15 residues. Germline V gene lookup returns CDR1 SGHRS and CDR2 YFSETQ. The CDR3 is CASSSIQGARTEAFF. The CDR3 coding sequence is TGCGCCAGCAGCTCAATACAGGGGGCGAGGACTGAAGCTTTCTTT.

This clone was found once. The chain couples TRBV11-2 to TRBJ1-6, with D tentatively TRBD1 (6 bases). The CDR3 is 14 amino acids. Trimming shortened V by 2 bases and J by 10 bases, and 12 bases separated the two germline ends. Germline lookup yields CDR1 SGHAT and CDR2 FQNNGV. The CDR3 DNA reads TGTGCCAGCAGCTTATTACAGGGTACCTCACCCCTCCACTTT. Translated, it gives CASSLLQGTSPLHF.

The V call is TRBV5-1, the J call TRBJ1-4; the D gene is possibly TRBD1 (5 bases). Germline-derived CDR1 and CDR2 are SGHRS and YFSETQ. V was shortened by 7 bases and J by 6 bases, with 10 bases between the two germline ends. This CDR3 is 12 amino acids long. The CDR3 loop is CASRDLDEKLFF. The CDR3 region has the DNA TGCGCCAGCCGGGACTTAGATGAAAAACTGTTTTTT.

The chain couples TRBV18 to TRBJ2-7, with TRBD1 identical over 9 bases. The CDR3 spans 17 residues. Germline CDR1 reads KGHSH; CDR2 reads LQKENI. J lost 2 bases, V lost 3 bases, and 11 bases had no gene match. CDR3 DNA: TGTGCCAGCTCACCGAGTTCCAGGACAGGGGCCACCTACGAGCAGTACTTC. Translated, it gives CASSPSSRTGATYEQYF.

The chain employs TRBV24-1 and TRBJ1-2; D remains unclear. The germline V and J ends were trimmed by 4 bases and 1 base, with 6 bases remaining between them. The CDR3 length is 13 residues. Germline CDR1 KGHDR, CDR2 SFDVKD. Here the CDR3 DNA reads TGTGCCACCAGTGACCGGGATAACTATGGCTACACCTTC. This translates into CATSDRDNYGYTF.

The chain joins TRBV18 to TRBJ1-2, with a weak D call TRBD1 (6 bases). Per the germline V gene, CDR1 is KGHSH and CDR2 is LQKENI. This CDR3 is built from 14 residues. The ends were cut back, 2 bases at V and 11 bases at J, with 18 bases in the middle. CDR3 region: CASSPDKTQRGYTF. As DNA, the CDR3 is TGTGCCAGCTCACCAGACAAAACCCAAAGGGGGTACACCTTC.

This clone has just a few counts. V and J are TRBV20-1 and TRBJ2-7, with 7 positions matching TRBD1. The germline gives CDR1 DFQATT, CDR2 SNEGSKA (reference sequence). The CDR3 totals 14 residues. V lost 3 bases and J lost 2; bases outside the gene matches: 7. CDR3 protein: CSASRDSLTYEQYF. The CDR3 DNA follows: TGCAGTGCTAGTCGGGACAGCCTCACCTACGAGCAGTACTTC.